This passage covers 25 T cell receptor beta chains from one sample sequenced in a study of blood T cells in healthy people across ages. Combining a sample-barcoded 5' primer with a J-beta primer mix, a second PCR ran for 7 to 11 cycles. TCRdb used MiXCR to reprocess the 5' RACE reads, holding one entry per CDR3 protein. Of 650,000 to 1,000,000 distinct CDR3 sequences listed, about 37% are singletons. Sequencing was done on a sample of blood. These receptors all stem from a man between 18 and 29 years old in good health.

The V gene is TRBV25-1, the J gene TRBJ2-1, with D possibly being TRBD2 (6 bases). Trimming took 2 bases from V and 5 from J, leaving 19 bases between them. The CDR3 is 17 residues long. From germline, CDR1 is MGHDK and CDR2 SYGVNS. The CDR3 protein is CASSEGRPGLGNNEQFF. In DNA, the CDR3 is TGTGCCAGCAGTGAAGGTCGCCCGGGACTGGGTAACAATGAGCAGTTCTTC.

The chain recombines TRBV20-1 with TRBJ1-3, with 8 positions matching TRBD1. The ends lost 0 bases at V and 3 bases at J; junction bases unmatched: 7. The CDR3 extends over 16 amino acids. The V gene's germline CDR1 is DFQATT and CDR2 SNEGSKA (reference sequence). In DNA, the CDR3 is TGCAGTGCTAGAGATGGCCAGGGGGCTTATGGAAACACCATATATTTT. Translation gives CSARDGQGAYGNTIYF.

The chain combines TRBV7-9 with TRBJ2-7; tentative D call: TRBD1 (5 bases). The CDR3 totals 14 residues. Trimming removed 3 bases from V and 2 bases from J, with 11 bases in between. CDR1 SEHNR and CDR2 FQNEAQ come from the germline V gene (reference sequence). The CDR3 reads CASSLTEPPYEQYF. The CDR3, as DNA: TGTGCCAGCAGCTTGACAGAGCCCCCCTACGAGCAGTACTTC.

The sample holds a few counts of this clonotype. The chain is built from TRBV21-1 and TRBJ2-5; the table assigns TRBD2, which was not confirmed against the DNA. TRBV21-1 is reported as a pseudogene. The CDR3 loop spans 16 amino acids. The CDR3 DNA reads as TGTGCCAGCAGCAAAGGGGGACTAGCGAGCGGAGAGACCCAGTACTTC. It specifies CASSKGGLASGETQYF.

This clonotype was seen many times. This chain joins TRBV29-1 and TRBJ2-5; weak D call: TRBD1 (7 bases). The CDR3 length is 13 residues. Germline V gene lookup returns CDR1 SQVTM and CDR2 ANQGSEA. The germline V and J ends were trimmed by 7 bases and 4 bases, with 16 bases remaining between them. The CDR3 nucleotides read TGCAGCGCCAAACAGGGGACTCCAGAGACCCAGTACTTC. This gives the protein CSAKQGTPETQYF.

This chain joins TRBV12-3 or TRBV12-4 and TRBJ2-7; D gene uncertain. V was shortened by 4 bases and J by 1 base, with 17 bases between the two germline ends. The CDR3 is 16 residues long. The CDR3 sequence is CASSWDNGSGSYEQYF. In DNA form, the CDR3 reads TGTGCCAGCAGTTGGGATAATGGCTCTGGGTCCTACGAGCAGTACTTC.

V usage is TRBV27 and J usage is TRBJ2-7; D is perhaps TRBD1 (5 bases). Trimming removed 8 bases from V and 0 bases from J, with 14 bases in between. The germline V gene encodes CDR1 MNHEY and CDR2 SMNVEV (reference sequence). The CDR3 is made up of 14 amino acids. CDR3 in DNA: TGTGCCAGCTTTCCCAGGGTTAGCTCCTACGAGCAGTACTTC. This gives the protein CASFPRVSSYEQYF.

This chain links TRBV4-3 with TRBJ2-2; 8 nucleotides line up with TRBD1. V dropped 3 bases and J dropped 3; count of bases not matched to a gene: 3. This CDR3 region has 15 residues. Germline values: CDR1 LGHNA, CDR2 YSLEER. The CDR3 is CASSHLTGDTGELFF. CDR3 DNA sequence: TGCGCCAGCAGCCATTTGACAGGGGACACCGGGGAGCTGTTTTTT.

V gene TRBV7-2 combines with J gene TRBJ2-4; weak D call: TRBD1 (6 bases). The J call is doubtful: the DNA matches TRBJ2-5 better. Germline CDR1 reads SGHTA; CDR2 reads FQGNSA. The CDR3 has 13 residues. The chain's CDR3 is CASSVNQGETQYF. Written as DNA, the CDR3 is TGTGCCAGCAGCGTAAACCAGGGGGAGACCCAGTACTTC.

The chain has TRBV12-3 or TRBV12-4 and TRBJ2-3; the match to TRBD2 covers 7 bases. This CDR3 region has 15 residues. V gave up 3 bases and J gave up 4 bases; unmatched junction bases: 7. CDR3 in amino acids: CASSLLGLAADTQYF. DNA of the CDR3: TGTGCCAGCAGTTTGTTGGGGCTAGCGGCAGATACGCAGTATTTT.

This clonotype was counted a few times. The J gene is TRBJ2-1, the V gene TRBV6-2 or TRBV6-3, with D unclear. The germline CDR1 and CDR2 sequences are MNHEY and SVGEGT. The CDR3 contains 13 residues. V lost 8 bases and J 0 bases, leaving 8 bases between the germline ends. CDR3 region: CASERHSYNEQFF. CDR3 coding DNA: TGTGCCAGCGAGAGGCACTCCTACAATGAGCAGTTCTTC.

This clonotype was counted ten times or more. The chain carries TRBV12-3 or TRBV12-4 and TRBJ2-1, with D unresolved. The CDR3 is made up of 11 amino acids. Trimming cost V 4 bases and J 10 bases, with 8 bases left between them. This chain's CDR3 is CASSSHLEQFF. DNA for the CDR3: TGTGCCAGCAGTTCGCACCTAGAGCAGTTCTTC.

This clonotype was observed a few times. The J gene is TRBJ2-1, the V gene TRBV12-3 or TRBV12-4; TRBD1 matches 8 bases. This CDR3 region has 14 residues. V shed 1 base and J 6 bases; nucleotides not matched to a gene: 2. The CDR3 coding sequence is TGTGCCAGCAGTTTAGTAGGACAGGGCAATGAGCAGTTCTTC. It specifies CASSLVGQGNEQFF.

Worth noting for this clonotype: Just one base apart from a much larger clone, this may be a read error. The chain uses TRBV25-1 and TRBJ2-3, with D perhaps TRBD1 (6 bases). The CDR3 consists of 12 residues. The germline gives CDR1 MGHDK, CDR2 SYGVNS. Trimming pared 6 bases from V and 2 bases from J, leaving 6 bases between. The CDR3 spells CASRGATDTQYF. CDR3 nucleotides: TGTGCCAGCAGGGGGGCCACAGATACGCAGTATTTT.

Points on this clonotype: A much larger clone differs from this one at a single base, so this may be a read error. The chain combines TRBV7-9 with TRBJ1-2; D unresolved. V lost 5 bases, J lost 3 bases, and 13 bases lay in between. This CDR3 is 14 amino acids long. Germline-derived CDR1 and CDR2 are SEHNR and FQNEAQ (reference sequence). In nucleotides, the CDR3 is TGTGCCAGCAGCATACAGAGGGCAGACTATGGCTACACCTTC. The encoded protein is CASSIQRADYGYTF.

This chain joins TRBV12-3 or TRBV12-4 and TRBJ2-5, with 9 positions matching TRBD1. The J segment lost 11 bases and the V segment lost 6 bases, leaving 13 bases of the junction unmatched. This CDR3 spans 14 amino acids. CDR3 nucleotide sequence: TGTGCCAGCAGACCCCGGGACAGGGTAGATGAGCAGTACTTC. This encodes CASRPRDRVDEQYF.

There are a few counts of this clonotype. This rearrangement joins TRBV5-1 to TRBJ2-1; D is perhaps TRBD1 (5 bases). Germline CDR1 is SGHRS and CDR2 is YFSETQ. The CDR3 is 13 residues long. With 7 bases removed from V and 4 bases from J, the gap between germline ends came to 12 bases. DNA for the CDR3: TGCGCCAGCGGAAAACAGGAATACAATGAGCAGTTCTTC. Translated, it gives CASGKQEYNEQFF.

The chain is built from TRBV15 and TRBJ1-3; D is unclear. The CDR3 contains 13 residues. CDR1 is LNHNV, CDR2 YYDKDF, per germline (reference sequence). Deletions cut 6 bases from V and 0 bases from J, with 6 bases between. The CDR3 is CATRESSGNTIYF. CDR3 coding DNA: TGTGCCACCAGGGAGTCCTCTGGAAACACCATATATTTT.

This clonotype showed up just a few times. DNA for the CDR3: TGTGCCAGCAGGGGTAGCCCGAGCACAGATACGCAGTATTTT. Translated: CASRGSPSTDTQYF. This rearrangement joins TRBV6-1 to TRBJ2-3; the D is unclear. Germline V gene sequence: CDR1 MNHNS, CDR2 SASEGT. Trimming left V 6 bases short and J 0 bases short, with 10 bases between. The CDR3 runs to 14 residues.

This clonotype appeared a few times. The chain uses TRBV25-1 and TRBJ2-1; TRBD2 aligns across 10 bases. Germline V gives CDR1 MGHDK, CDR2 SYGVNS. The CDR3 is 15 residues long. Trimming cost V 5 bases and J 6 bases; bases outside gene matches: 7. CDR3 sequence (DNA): TGTGCCAGCAGTTGGGCTAGCGGGGGAATCAATGAGCAGTTCTTC. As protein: CASSWASGGINEQFF.

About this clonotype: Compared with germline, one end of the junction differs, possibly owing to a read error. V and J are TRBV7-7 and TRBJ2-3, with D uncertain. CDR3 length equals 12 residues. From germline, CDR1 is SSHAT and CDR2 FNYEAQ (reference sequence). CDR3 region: CANSSGTDTQYF. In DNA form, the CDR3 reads TGTGCCAACAGCTCGGGCACAGATACGCAGTATTTT.

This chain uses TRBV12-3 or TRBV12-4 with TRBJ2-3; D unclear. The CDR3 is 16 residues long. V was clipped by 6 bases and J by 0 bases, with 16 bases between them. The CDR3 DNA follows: TGTGCCAGCAGCCCTCTGAGGCGAACAAGCACAGATACGCAGTATTTT. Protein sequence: CASSPLRRTSTDTQYF.

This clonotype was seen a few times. CDR3 loop: CASSPTVETNEQFF. The CDR3 DNA sequence: TGTGCCAGCAGCCCCACGGTGGAGACCAATGAGCAGTTCTTC. This chain connects TRBV7-2 to TRBJ2-1, with D unclear. The V end lost 5 bases, the J end lost 6 bases, and 14 bases lay between the germline ends. CDR1 and CDR2 from the germline V gene are SGHTA and FQGNSA. This CDR3 is 14 amino acids long.

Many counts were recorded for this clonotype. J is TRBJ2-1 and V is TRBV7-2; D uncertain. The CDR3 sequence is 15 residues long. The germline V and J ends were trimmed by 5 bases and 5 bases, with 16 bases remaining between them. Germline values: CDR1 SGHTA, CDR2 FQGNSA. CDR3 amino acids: CASSTQSLPNNEQFF. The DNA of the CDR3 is TGTGCCAGCAGCACCCAATCCCTACCAAACAATGAGCAGTTCTTC.

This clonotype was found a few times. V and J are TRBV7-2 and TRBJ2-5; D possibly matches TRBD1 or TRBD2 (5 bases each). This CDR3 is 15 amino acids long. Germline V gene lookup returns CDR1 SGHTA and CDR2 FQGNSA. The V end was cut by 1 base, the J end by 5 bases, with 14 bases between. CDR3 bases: TGTGCCAGCAGCTTAGGGGGCCATGAGGGGGAGACCCAGTACTTC. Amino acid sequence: CASSLGGHEGETQYF.